Listed here are 29 T cell receptor beta chains from one sample, sequenced in a study of blood T cell repertoires in COVID-19 (dated by TCRdb to the early 2020s). Libraries were made using the immunoSEQ multiplex PCR assay. TCRdb retrieved this table from immuneACCESS and kept in-frame rearrangements only. Not all clones are present; in checked studies, unresolved V genes account for under half, and no reason is known for the remainder. The table for this sample lists 360,000 or so clones; 88% of them were counted only once. The ten largest clones take up 1% of the sample. The sequenced sample consisted of PBMCs or T cells enriched from blood (not recorded which). The origin of the receptors is a woman in her thirties who had been exposed to COVID-19.

This chain's CDR3 is CASSLGLAGTSGSYEQYF. Written as DNA, the CDR3 is TGCGCCAGCAGCTTGGGGCTTGCCGGGACTAGCGGCTCCTACGAGCAGTACTTC. The rearrangement joins TRBV5-1 to TRBJ2-7; 11 bases line up with TRBD2. CDR3 length: 18 residues. Germline CDR1 is SGHRS and CDR2 is YFSETQ. After removal of 0 bases from V and 0 bases from J, the junction contained 8 bases not matched to a gene. Variable domain in full (rest from reference TRBV5-1 and TRBJ2-7): KAGVTQTPRYLIKTRGQQVTLSCSPISGHRSVSWYQQTPGQGLQFLFEYFSETQRNKGNFPGRFSGRQFSNSRSEMNVSTLELGDSALYLCASSLGLAGTSGSYEQYFGPGTRLTVT.

This clone has just one count. The V and J genes are TRBV5-6 and TRBJ2-7; TRBD1 agrees at 7 bases. Germline V gene sequence: CDR1 SGHDT, CDR2 YYEEEE. The CDR3 has 14 residues. Germline trimming cut 4 bases from V and 3 bases from J; bases unmatched to any gene: 7. DNA for the CDR3: TGTGCCAGCAGCCTCCTGGGACAGAACTACGAGCAGTACTTC. Translating gives CASSLLGQNYEQYF.

This clone has just a few counts. The rearrangement joins TRBV29-1 to TRBJ1-2, with 9 bases lining up with TRBD1. CDR3 length: 11 residues. Looked up from germline, CDR1 is SQVTM and CDR2 is ANQGSEA. V was pared by 5 bases and J by 8 bases, with 3 bases of the junction left unmatched. CDR3 in amino acids: CSVNRGQGYTF. The CDR3 region has the DNA TGCAGCGTTAACAGGGGGCAAGGCTACACCTTC.

The chain employs TRBV19 and TRBJ1-6; possibly TRBD1 for D (6 bases). Trimming shortened V by 4 bases and J by 9 bases, and 13 bases separated the two germline ends. The V gene's germline CDR1 is LNHDA and CDR2 SQIVND (reference sequence). The CDR3 totals 14 residues. CDR3 protein: CASSTRQDLSPLHF. The CDR3 bases are TGTGCCAGTAGTACCCGACAGGATCTTTCACCCCTCCACTTT.

This sequence joins TRBV27 and TRBJ1-4; possibly TRBD1 for D (6 bases). V dropped 6 bases and J dropped 7 bases, with 15 bases sitting between them. The CDR3 consists of 14 residues. CDR1 MNHEY and CDR2 SMNVEV come from the germline V gene (reference sequence). CDR3 sequence reads: CASSPQGLIEKLFF. CDR3 nucleotides: TGTGCCAGCAGCCCACAGGGCCTCATTGAAAAACTGTTTTTT.

Comments on this clone: One end of the junction does not line up with germline, which may come from a read error. The chain links TRBV7-7 to TRBJ1-1; the match to TRBD1 covers 8 bases. The CDR3 sequence is 19 residues long. The germline gives CDR1 SSHAT, CDR2 FNYEAQ (reference sequence). In DNA form, the CDR3 reads TGTGCTAGCAGCTTAGGCGTCAGACGAATAGACAGGGGATACACTGAAGCTTTCTTT. It encodes CASSLGVRRIDRGYTEAFF.

The chain is built from TRBV24-1 and TRBJ2-1; the match to TRBD2 covers 13 bases. CDR3 length equals 14 residues. V lost 5 bases and J lost 7; bases outside the gene matches: 1. Germline V lookup: CDR1 KGHDR, CDR2 SFDVKD. CDR3: CATSGTSGRNEQFF. The CDR3 region has the DNA TGTGCCACCAGTGGGACTAGCGGGAGAAATGAGCAGTTCTTC.

The V call is TRBV15, the J call TRBJ2-2; 9 bases align to TRBD1. Germline CDR1 reads LNHNV; CDR2 reads YYDKDF (reference sequence). This CDR3 is built from 16 residues. The trim removed 1 base at V and 4 bases at J, leaving 4 bases unmatched. CDR3 nucleotides: TGTGCCACCAGCAGAGGGACAGGGGTGATCACCGGGGAGCTGTTTTTT. Its translation is CATSRGTGVITGELFF.

As regards this clone: Other DNA sequences in this specimen translate into the identical CDR3. The chain combines TRBV9 with TRBJ1-4; 7 nucleotides line up with TRBD1. The germline V gene encodes CDR1 SGDLS and CDR2 YYNGEE. CDR3 size: 14 residues. The ends lost 0 bases at V and 7 bases at J; junction bases unmatched: 3. CDR3 nucleotide sequence: TGTGCCAGCAGCGTAGGGCAGGGGGGTGAAAAACTGTTTTTT. This codes for CASSVGQGGEKLFF.

The J gene is TRBJ2-7, the V gene TRBV19, with 8 nucleotides matching TRBD1. The CDR3 sequence is 13 residues long. The germline gives CDR1 LNHDA, CDR2 SQIVND (reference sequence). J lost 7 bases, V lost 5 bases, and 7 bases had no gene match. DNA of the CDR3: TGTGCCAGTAGTGAGCAGGGGGCAAGGGAGCAGTACTTC. Translated, it gives CASSEQGAREQYF.

The chain links TRBV3-1 (or the pseudogene TRBV3-2) to TRBJ1-2; 7 positions match TRBD1. V was pared by 5 bases and J by 6 bases, with 9 bases of the junction left unmatched. The CDR3 loop spans 14 amino acids. Germline V lookup: CDR1 LGHDT, CDR2 YNNKEL (reference sequence). The CDR3 spells CASSGDSLLHGYTF. In nucleotides, the CDR3 is TGTGCCAGCAGCGGGGACAGCCTACTACATGGCTACACCTTC.

V is TRBV10-3 and J is TRBJ2-3; 11 nucleotides match TRBD1. Germline lookup yields CDR1 ENHRY and CDR2 SYGVKD. The V gene end was trimmed by 3 bases and the J gene end by 6 bases; junction bases not matched to a gene: 17. The CDR3 sequence is 19 residues long. The CDR3 reads CAISDPGQGGSLLGDTQYF. The DNA for the CDR3 is TGTGCCATCAGTGACCCGGGACAGGGGGGATCCCTACTGGGGGATACGCAGTATTTT.

The V call is TRBV28, the J call TRBJ1-5; D is possibly TRBD1 (5 bases). Germline CDR1 MDHEN, CDR2 SYDVKM. Trimming left V 3 bases short and J 0 bases short, with 18 bases between. This CDR3 contains 18 residues. The CDR3 nucleotides are TGTGCCAGCAGTTTGGGCCGGGGGTTAGGGGATAGCAATCAGCCCCAGCATTTT. It encodes CASSLGRGLGDSNQPQHF.

This sequence joins TRBV27 and TRBJ1-1; D is perhaps TRBD1 (5 bases). V was clipped by 6 bases and J by 6 bases, with 14 bases between them. The CDR3 is made up of 13 amino acids. The V gene's germline CDR1 is MNHEY and CDR2 SMNVEV (reference sequence). CDR3 loop: CASSQGANSEAFF. Written as DNA, the CDR3 is TGTGCCAGCAGCCAAGGGGCAAATTCTGAAGCTTTCTTT.

V gene TRBV28 combines with J gene TRBJ2-7; TRBD2 agrees at 9 bases. The V gene end was trimmed by 8 bases and the J gene end by 5 bases; junction bases not matched to a gene: 10. The CDR3 covers 14 residues. Looked up from germline, CDR1 is MDHEN and CDR2 is SYDVKM. CDR3 loop: CASGPGTSRDEQYF. The CDR3 DNA follows: TGTGCCAGCGGGCCCGGGACTAGCCGCGACGAGCAGTACTTC.

V and J are TRBV28 and TRBJ2-1, with D perhaps matching TRBD2 (5 bases). CDR1 and CDR2 from the germline V gene are MDHEN and SYDVKM. CDR3 length: 15 amino acids. V dropped 4 bases and J dropped 3 bases, with 13 bases sitting between them. The CDR3 coding sequence is TGTGCCAGCAGTTGGGTTCAGGAGGTCTACAATGAGCAGTTCTTC. Amino acids: CASSWVQEVYNEQFF.

This clone was seen a single time. The V and J genes are TRBV2 and TRBJ1-1; 9 bases map to TRBD1. CDR3 size: 15 residues. Germline V lookup: CDR1 SNHLY, CDR2 FYNNEI. The ends lost 4 bases at V and 6 bases at J; junction bases unmatched: 9. CDR3 in amino acids: CASSVLQGAGAEAFF. In nucleotides, the CDR3 is TGTGCCAGCAGTGTCTTACAGGGGGCTGGGGCTGAAGCTTTCTTT.

V gene TRBV6-2 or TRBV6-3 combines with J gene TRBJ2-7; weak D call: TRBD1 (6 bases). Trimming pared 0 bases from V and 6 bases from J, leaving 9 bases between. CDR3 size: 13 residues. Germline values: CDR1 MNHEY, CDR2 SVGEGT. The CDR3 nucleotides are TGTGCCAGCAGTTACTCGACAGGCCTCGAGCAGTACTTC. Protein product: CASSYSTGLEQYF.

The chain recombines TRBV5-1 with TRBJ1-4; possibly TRBD1 for D (5 bases). Germline V gene sequence: CDR1 SGHRS, CDR2 YFSETQ. V gave up 4 bases and J gave up 0 bases, with 10 bases separating them. The CDR3 extends over 15 amino acids. The CDR3 DNA sequence: TGCGCCAGCAGCCCCCGACAGACAACTAATGAAAAACTGTTTTTT. Translation: CASSPRQTTNEKLFF.

V usage is TRBV7-3 and J usage is TRBJ2-5; D might be TRBD1 (6 bases). Trimming left V 5 bases short and J 3 bases short, with 10 bases between. The CDR3 length is 13 residues. CDR1 and CDR2 (germline): SGHTA, FQGTGA. DNA of the CDR3: TGTGCCAGCAGCCACTGGACAGAAGAGACCCAGTACTTC. It yields the protein CASSHWTEETQYF.

Here the CDR3 DNA reads TGTGCCAGTAGTCCGACAGAGTCTAACTATGGCTACACCTTC. Protein: CASSPTESNYGYTF. This rearrangement joins TRBV19 to TRBJ1-2, with D possibly being TRBD1 (5 bases). This CDR3 is built from 14 residues. CDR1 and CDR2 (germline): LNHDA, SQIVND (reference sequence). With 5 bases removed from V and 0 bases from J, the gap between germline ends came to 10 bases.

The rearrangement uses TRBV6-5 and TRBJ1-3; no definite D call. CDR3 length: 15 residues. The V end lost 0 bases, the J end lost 5 bases, and 11 bases lay between the germline ends. The V gene's germline CDR1 is MNHEY and CDR2 SVGAGI. CDR3 amino acids: CASSYSRNSRNTIYF. DNA for the CDR3: TGTGCCAGCAGTTACTCGAGGAATTCAAGAAACACCATATATTTT.

The J gene is TRBJ2-7, the V gene TRBV11-2; TRBD1 might be the D (6 bases). V gave up 8 bases and J gave up 3 bases, with 20 bases separating them. CDR1 SGHAT and CDR2 FQNNGV come from the germline V gene. The CDR3 contains 15 residues. CDR3 sequence: CASATYYRVGYEQYF. DNA for the CDR3: TGTGCCAGCGCTACGTATTACAGGGTTGGCTACGAGCAGTACTTC.

The chain carries TRBV7-9 and TRBJ2-5, with a weak D call TRBD2 (6 bases). Trimming shortened V by 5 bases and J by 4 bases, and 20 bases separated the two germline ends. The CDR3 loop spans 16 amino acids. Germline V CDR1 and CDR2: SEHNR, FQNEAQ (reference sequence). The chain's CDR3 is CASSPGGISGGETQYF. The CDR3 DNA reads as TGTGCCAGCAGCCCCGGCGGGATCTCGGGTGGAGAGACCCAGTACTTC.

J is TRBJ1-2 and V is TRBV4-1; D gene uncertain. Germline V gene lookup returns CDR1 MGHRA and CDR2 YSYEKL. The CDR3 sequence is 13 residues long. Deletions cut 0 bases from V and 8 bases from J, with 10 bases between. The CDR3 is CASSQDLVLGYTF. In DNA form, the CDR3 reads TGCGCCAGCAGCCAAGATCTTGTTCTAGGCTACACCTTC.

The table lists this clone with a few counts. The chain carries TRBV12-3 or TRBV12-4 and TRBJ2-1; 7 bases fit TRBD2. The length of the CDR3 is 12 residues. V was pared by 5 bases and J by 12 bases, with 7 bases of the junction left unmatched. Here the CDR3 reads CASSPASGSQFF. The CDR3 DNA sequence: TGTGCCAGCAGTCCTGCTAGCGGATCGCAGTTCTTC.

CDR3 in DNA: TGTGCCAGCACTAGGGGGGGCTCCCTTAACACCGGGGAGCTGTTTTTT. Translating gives CASTRGGSLNTGELFF. This chain connects TRBV9 to TRBJ2-2, with TRBD2 as a possible D gene (7 bases). Trimming pared 6 bases from V and 2 bases from J, leaving 17 bases between. Germline V gene data show CDR1 as SGDLS and CDR2 as YYNGEE. The CDR3 contains 16 residues.

The chain employs TRBV15 and TRBJ2-7, with D perhaps matching TRBD2 (5 bases). V lost 8 bases, J lost 0 bases, and 8 bases lay in between. CDR1 is LNHNV, CDR2 YYDKDF, per germline (reference sequence). This CDR3 region has 12 residues. The CDR3 protein is CATRDGSYEQYF. The CDR3, as DNA: TGTGCCACCCGGGATGGCTCCTACGAGCAGTACTTC.

CDR3 residues: CASSIAEGYGYTF. Written as DNA, the CDR3 is TGTGCCAGTAGTATAGCTGAGGGCTATGGCTACACCTTC. The chain is built from TRBV19 and TRBJ1-2; D is ambiguous. The V and J ends lost 1 base and 4 bases respectively, with 7 bases between them. Germline loops: CDR1 LNHDA, CDR2 SQIVND (reference sequence). The CDR3 length is 13 residues.